These 19 T cell receptor beta chains were sequenced from one sample in a study of blood T cell repertoires in COVID-19. Profiling relied on immunoSEQ multiplex PCR, and the TCRdb table lists in-frame clones only, not all of them. The sample contains about 260,000 clones, 90% of which appear only once. Sequencing was carried out using peripheral blood. These receptors came from a woman aged 35 to 49 with acute or convalescent COVID-19.

The rearrangement joins TRBV5-1 to TRBJ1-6; the match to TRBD1 covers 8 bases. CDR3 length: 14 residues. Germline CDR1 reads SGHRS; CDR2 reads YFSETQ. V lost 4 bases and J lost 10; bases outside the gene matches: 7. The CDR3 nucleotides read TGCGCCAGCAGCCAGGACAGGGTCGAGTCACCCCTCCACTTT. As protein: CASSQDRVESPLHF.

This clone was seen a single time. V gene TRBV5-5 combines with J gene TRBJ2-7; 9 positions agree with TRBD1. The trim removed 4 bases at V and 2 bases at J, leaving 4 bases unmatched. Germline V gives CDR1 SGHKS, CDR2 YYEKEE (reference sequence). The CDR3 contains 14 residues. The CDR3 bases are TGTGCCAGCAGCCTGCGGGACAGGGCCTACGAGCAGTACGTC. Protein sequence: CASSLRDRAYEQYV.

The V call is TRBV6-1, the J call TRBJ1-5, with 9 bases that match TRBD1. This CDR3 has 14 residues. V trimming: 6 bases; J trimming: 5 bases; junction bases outside the gene matches: 5. Germline V gene lookup returns CDR1 MNHNS and CDR2 SASEGT. The CDR3 sequence is CASRRQGGDQPQHF. DNA of the CDR3: TGTGCCAGCAGAAGACAGGGGGGAGATCAGCCCCAGCATTTT.

J is TRBJ2-3 and V is TRBV10-1, with 8 bases that match TRBD2. Germline lookup yields CDR1 WNHNN and CDR2 SYGVQD (reference sequence). Trimming took 4 bases from V and 4 from J; bases not matched to a gene: 7. The CDR3 is made up of 15 amino acids. The CDR3 is CASSGAGAAPDTQYF. The CDR3 DNA sequence: TGCGCCAGCAGTGGAGCGGGGGCCGCACCAGATACGCAGTATTTT.

The chain is built from TRBV5-1 and TRBJ2-5; 9 nucleotides align to TRBD2. V lost 4 bases to trimming and J lost 5 bases; unmatched junction nucleotides: 6. Germline values: CDR1 SGHRS, CDR2 YFSETQ. CDR3 length equals 14 residues. This CDR3 reads CASSGRRGGETQYF. CDR3 sequence (DNA): TGCGCCAGCAGCGGTCGGCGGGGGGGCGAGACCCAGTACTTC.

This clone was seen only a few times. The J gene is TRBJ1-5, the V gene TRBV7-2; D gene unclear. The CDR3 totals 15 residues. V was clipped by 1 base and J by 6 bases, with 13 bases between them. From germline, CDR1 is SGHTA and CDR2 FQGNSA. The CDR3 nucleotides are TGTGCCAGCAGCTTAGACATCCTACGGGGTCAGCCCCAGCATTTT. Its protein product is CASSLDILRGQPQHF.

The genes are TRBV10-3 and TRBJ2-7, with unresolved D. Germline lookup yields CDR1 ENHRY and CDR2 SYGVKD. The length of the CDR3 is 9 residues. The CDR3 DNA follows: TGTGCCATCACCGCCTCCCTATGCGTC. Translating it yields CAITASLCV.

V is TRBV6-5 and J is TRBJ1-5; a weak D match, TRBD1 (6 bases). Deletions cut 4 bases from V and 0 bases from J, with 13 bases between. CDR1 and CDR2 from the germline V gene are MNHEY and SVGAGI. The CDR3 runs to 16 residues. The CDR3 sequence is CASSSLTGASNQPQHF. The CDR3 region has the DNA TGTGCCAGCAGTTCCCTGACAGGAGCTAGCAATCAGCCCCAGCATTTT.

The V gene is TRBV3-1 (or the pseudogene TRBV3-2), the J gene TRBJ1-6; D may be TRBD1 (6 bases). Germline V gene lookup returns CDR1 LGHDT and CDR2 YNNKEL (reference sequence). The V end lost 0 bases, the J end lost 11 bases, and 14 bases lay between the germline ends. The CDR3 extends over 15 amino acids. CDR3 DNA sequence: TGTGCCAGCAGCCAAGATGGACAGTTCTATGCACCCCTCCACTTT. This encodes CASSQDGQFYAPLHF.

The chain links TRBV23-1 to TRBJ2-1; a possible D gene is TRBD1 (5 bases). TRBV23-1 is an ORF, with its function uncertain. With 3 bases removed from V and 9 bases from J, the gap between germline ends came to 15 bases. The CDR3 is 14 amino acids. As DNA, the CDR3 is TGCGCCAGCAGTCATTTAGACAGCTACGGTGAGCAGTTCTTC. Its translation is CASSHLDSYGEQFF.

The count of this clone is one. This rearrangement joins TRBV10-3 to TRBJ1-1; 9 bases align to TRBD1. The CDR3 length is 16 residues. Germline CDR1 reads ENHRY; CDR2 reads SYGVKD. V trimming: 6 bases; J trimming: 0 bases; junction bases outside the gene matches: 8. This CDR3 is CAISPSDRGVNTEAFF. The CDR3 region has the DNA TGTGCCATCAGCCCATCGGACAGGGGTGTGAACACTGAAGCTTTCTTT.

CDR3 loop: CASSEGGTEAFF. The CDR3 DNA reads TGTGCCAGCAGTGAAGGCGGCACTGAAGCTTTCTTT. The chain joins TRBV2 to TRBJ1-1; D call uncertain. Germline V gene sequence: CDR1 SNHLY, CDR2 FYNNEI. The CDR3 totals 12 residues. Between the trimmed V and J ends, which lost 1 base and 4 bases, there was a span of 4 bases.

The chain uses TRBV2 and TRBJ1-1, with a weak D call TRBD1 (6 bases). The V end lost 5 bases, the J end lost 0 bases, and 13 bases lay between the germline ends. The CDR3 is 15 residues long. Germline assignment: CDR1 SNHLY and CDR2 FYNNEI. The CDR3 sequence is CASSQLGQLNTEAFF. CDR3 DNA sequence: TGTGCCAGCAGTCAGCTCGGACAGCTGAACACTGAAGCTTTCTTT.

This chain joins TRBV6-6 and TRBJ1-1; D is perhaps TRBD1 (6 bases). Trimming removed 2 bases at V and 5 bases at J, with 9 bases between. The germline V gene has CDR1 MNHNY and CDR2 SVGAGI (reference sequence). The CDR3 is made up of 13 amino acids. In nucleotides, the CDR3 is TGTGCCAGCAGTTACCGGGGGGCAACTGAAGCTTTCTTT. Amino acids: CASSYRGATEAFF.

The chain couples TRBV6-5 to TRBJ1-1, with D perhaps TRBD1 (6 bases). CDR1 is MNHEY, CDR2 SVGAGI, per germline. V shed 5 bases and J shed 1 base, with 14 bases lying between them. The CDR3 consists of 15 residues. As DNA, the CDR3 is TGTGCCAGCAGTCTGTACAGGGAGGGGAACACTGAAGCTTTCTTT. This sequence encodes CASSLYREGNTEAFF.

The rearrangement joins TRBV3-1 (or the pseudogene TRBV3-2) to TRBJ2-1, with no clear D. V gave up 1 base and J gave up 9 bases, with 7 bases separating them. Germline-derived CDR1 and CDR2 are LGHDT and YNNKEL (reference sequence). The CDR3 loop spans 12 amino acids. The CDR3 bases are TGTGCCAGCAGCCAAGGGAACAGTGAGCAGTTCTTC. Translated, it gives CASSQGNSEQFF.

The V call is TRBV4-1, the J call TRBJ2-7; 10 bases line up with TRBD1. CDR1 MGHRA and CDR2 YSYEKL come from the germline V gene. The length of the CDR3 is 19 residues. The ends lost 2 bases at V and 2 bases at J; junction bases unmatched: 15. The CDR3, as DNA: TGCGCCAGCAGCCAAACCTTGGGACAGGGGAACTTCCATACCTACGAGCAGTACGTC. Residues: CASSQTLGQGNFHTYEQYV.

This clone came up a few times. The chain links TRBV5-1 to TRBJ1-2; 7 nucleotides align to TRBD1. V dropped 0 bases and J dropped 4; count of bases not matched to a gene: 6. CDR1 is SGHRS, CDR2 YFSETQ, per germline. The length of the CDR3 is 15 residues. As DNA, the CDR3 is TGCGCCAGCAGCTTGGACCCTGACAGGGTCTATGGCTACACCTTC. It codes for CASSLDPDRVYGYTF.

This chain uses TRBV29-1 with TRBJ2-3; 7 nucleotides agree with TRBD2. Trimming at V came to 5 bases and at J to 3 bases, leaving 11 bases not matched to a gene. The germline V gene encodes CDR1 SQVTM and CDR2 ANQGSEA. This CDR3 has 15 residues. The CDR3 loop is CSVQMVAGQTDTQYF. The CDR3, as DNA: TGCAGCGTTCAAATGGTAGCGGGTCAAACAGATACGCAGTATTTT.